This T cell receptor beta chain is from a study of PD-1 blockade in classical Hodgkin lymphoma. The study, taken as a whole, reports: The study found complete responders had baseline diversity similar to newly diagnosed patients. No one has yet defined what causes the repertoire differences, which may be disease activity or prior therapy.

Germline CDR1 and CDR2: MNHNS and SASEGT. V gave up 5 bases and J gave up 0 bases, with 7 bases separating them. The CDR3 consists of 13 residues. All patients relapsed after autologous stem cell transplantation, and brentuximab vedotin exposure varied. A remark on this clone: Its target is unknown.

Profiling relied on immunoSEQ multiplex PCR, and the TCRdb table lists in-frame clones only, not all of them. The sample lists tens of thousands of clones, 80% to 90% occurring once. Here the sequenced sample was peripheral blood mononuclear cells (PBMCs), taken at baseline. The chain has TRBV6-1 and TRBJ1-1; D gene unclear. The receptor's source is a human donor with classical Hodgkin lymphoma. This CDR3 is CASSLSMNTEAFF. In nucleotides, the CDR3 is TGTGCCAGCAGTCTGAGTATGAACACTGAAGCTTTCTTT.